These 5 T cell receptor beta chains originate from one sample sequenced in a study of T cell responses to AZD1222 COVID-19 vaccine listed by TCRdb under 2021. What this sample's time point label stands for: baseline before first vaccination. The library was built by means of the immunoSEQ multiplex PCR assay. TCRdb retrieved this table from immuneACCESS and kept in-frame rearrangements only. Not all clones are present; in checked studies, unresolved V genes account for under half, and no reason is known for the remainder. This sample comprises roughly 160,000 clones, around 94% of them detected only once. The ten largest clonotypes hold approximately 0.97% of the sample. Sequenced here: peripheral blood, sampled on day 0 of AZD1222 vaccination. The receptors come from an adult in good health.

The genes are TRBV7-8 and TRBJ1-6; D ambiguous. V lost 5 bases to trimming and J lost 9 bases, with 17 bases between them. Germline CDR1 SGHVS, CDR2 FQNEAQ. This CDR3 is 15 amino acids long. CDR3 in amino acids: CASSPTSGFGSPLHF. CDR3 DNA: TGTGCCAGCAGCCCAACGAGCGGTTTTGGTTCACCCCTCCACTTT.

Of note for this clone: The sample carries other DNA sequences with the same CDR3. V usage is TRBV12-3 or TRBV12-4 and J usage is TRBJ2-7; D call uncertain. The CDR3 has 12 residues. V lost 3 bases to trimming and J lost 2 bases, with 5 bases between them. CDR3 sequence: CASSFGPYEQYF. The CDR3 DNA is TGTGCCAGCAGTTTCGGGCCCTACGAGCAGTACTTC.

A single count supports this clone. Other DNA sequences of this sample code for an identical CDR3. The chain joins TRBV9 to TRBJ1-4; D is ambiguous. Germline CDR1 SGDLS, CDR2 YYNGEE. CDR3 length equals 13 residues. The germline V and J ends were trimmed by 4 bases and 2 bases, with 6 bases remaining between them. CDR3 DNA: TGTGCCAGCAGCCCTCGGACTAATGAAAAACTGTTTTTT. This codes for CASSPRTNEKLFF.

The chain combines TRBV3-1 (or the pseudogene TRBV3-2) with TRBJ2-5; 10 nucleotides line up with TRBD1. The length of the CDR3 is 15 residues. V was pared by 6 bases and J by 0 bases, with 4 bases of the junction left unmatched. The germline V gene has CDR1 LGHDT and CDR2 YNNKEL (reference sequence). The CDR3: CASSPGQGHQETQYF. CDR3 nucleotides: TGTGCCAGCAGTCCGGGACAGGGGCACCAAGAGACCCAGTACTTC.

The chain joins TRBV5-1 to TRBJ1-4; D gene unclear. V lost 0 bases and J lost 8, with 11 bases in between. This CDR3 is built from 14 residues. From germline, CDR1 is SGHRS and CDR2 YFSETQ. The DNA of the CDR3 is TGCGCCAGCAGCTTGGAGGACCCTGGAGAAAAACTGTTTTTT. It translates to CASSLEDPGEKLFF.